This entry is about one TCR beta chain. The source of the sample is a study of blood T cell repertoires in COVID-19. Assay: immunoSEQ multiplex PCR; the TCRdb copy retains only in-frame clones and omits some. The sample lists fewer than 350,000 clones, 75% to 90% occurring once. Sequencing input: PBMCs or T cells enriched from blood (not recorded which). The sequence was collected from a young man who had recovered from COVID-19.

The CDR3 is CASSLDQGLGTEAFF. DNA of the CDR3: TGCGCCAGCAGCTTGGATCAGGGGCTAGGCACTGAAGCTTTCTTT. V and J are TRBV5-1 and TRBJ1-1, with a tentative D call TRBD1 (6 bases). Germline CDR1 reads SGHRS; CDR2 reads YFSETQ. This CDR3 contains 15 residues. Trimming removed 0 bases from V and 4 bases from J, with 13 bases in between.